A selection of T cell receptor beta chains follows, all from one sample in a study of blood T cell repertoires in COVID-19. The method was immunoSEQ multiplex PCR; TCRdb's version includes in-frame clones alone and lacks a portion of them. The top ten clones hold about 4.9% of a sample with 150,000 to 200,000 clones, roughly 88% of them seen once. The sample was peripheral blood. All receptors derive from a man in his late teens or twenties with COVID-19, enrolled during active disease. Each CDR3 is given with its conserved first and last residue. Each record gives: V gene, J gene, D gene, clone size, CDR3 DNA, CDR3 protein. D genes are given only for firm matches. Clone size is not always given. Where it is, it says once, few, many or a class for expanded clones.

V gene: TRBV29-1
J gene: TRBJ1-2
D gene: -
clone size: -
CDR3 DNA: TGCAGCGTTGAAGGAGCAGGGAGGTATGGCTACACCTTC
CDR3 protein: CSVEGAGRYGYTF

V gene: TRBV30
J gene: TRBJ2-7
D gene: -
clone size: -
CDR3 DNA: TGTGCCTGGAGTGCAGGGTACGAGCAGTACTTC
CDR3 protein: CAWSAGYEQYF

V gene: TRBV10-3
J gene: TRBJ2-7
D gene: TRBD2
clone size: once
CDR3 DNA: TGTGCCATCAGTGACCGGGGCCAGAGCGGGAGGGGGGCCTACGAGCAGTACTTC
CDR3 protein: CAISDRGQSGRGAYEQYF

V gene: TRBV10-3
J gene: TRBJ1-5
D gene: -
clone size: -
CDR3 DNA: TGTGCCATCAGTGAGGCGTTTGAGCCCCAGCATTTT
CDR3 protein: CAISEAFEPQHF

V gene: TRBV24-1
J gene: TRBJ1-5
D gene: -
clone size: -
CDR3 DNA: TGTGCCACCAGTGAAGGGGGTGGGGGCAATCAGCCCCAGCATTTT
CDR3 protein: CATSEGGGGNQPQHF

V gene: TRBV9
J gene: TRBJ2-3
D gene: -
clone size: -
CDR3 DNA: TGTGCCAGCAGCGTAAGTTCAGGGAGCACAGATACGCAGTATTTT
CDR3 protein: CASSVSSGSTDTQYF

V gene: TRBV13
J gene: TRBJ2-1
D gene: TRBD2
clone size: -
CDR3 DNA: TGTGCCAGCAGCCCCCCAACTAGCGGGTACAATGAGCAGTTCTTC
CDR3 protein: CASSPPTSGYNEQFF

V gene: TRBV4-1
J gene: TRBJ2-7
D gene: TRBD2
clone size: -
CDR3 DNA: TGCGCCAGCAGCACCCGACTTCTAGCGGGAGTCCGGTACGAGCAGTACTTC
CDR3 protein: CASSTRLLAGVRYEQYF

V gene: TRBV6-2/TRBV6-3
J gene: TRBJ2-1
D gene: TRBD2
clone size: -
CDR3 DNA: TGTGCCAGCAGCCCTAGAGCGGGAGTCCGGGGCAATGAGCAGTTCTTC
CDR3 protein: CASSPRAGVRGNEQFF

V gene: TRBV10-1
J gene: TRBJ2-1
D gene: -
clone size: -
CDR3 DNA: TGCGCCAGCAGAGCGGCCAACTCCTACAATGAGCAGTTCTTC
CDR3 protein: CASRAANSYNEQFF

V gene: TRBV4-1
J gene: TRBJ2-7
D gene: -
clone size: -
CDR3 DNA: TGCGCCAGCAGCCAACCCTGGGTCAGGGGGGACGAGCAGTACTTC
CDR3 protein: CASSQPWVRGDEQYF

V gene: TRBV5-1
J gene: TRBJ2-7
D gene: -
clone size: -
CDR3 DNA: TGCGCCAGCAGAAAACAGGGTGACGAGCAGTACTTC
CDR3 protein: CASRKQGDEQYF

V gene: TRBV9
J gene: TRBJ2-2
D gene: -
clone size: once
CDR3 DNA: TGTGCCAGCAGCGTATCAGGGGTGAACACCGGGGAGCTGTTTTTT
CDR3 protein: CASSVSGVNTGELFF

V gene: TRBV10-1
J gene: TRBJ2-1
D gene: TRBD2
clone size: -
CDR3 DNA: TGCGCCAGCAGTGAGGGACTAGCCTCGAACAATGAGCAGTTCTTC
CDR3 protein: CASSEGLASNNEQFF

V gene: TRBV19
J gene: TRBJ2-1
D gene: TRBD2
clone size: -
CDR3 DNA: TGTGCCAGTAGTATAGGAGAACTAGCGAGGAGGGGTGAGCAGTTCTTC
CDR3 protein: CASSIGELARRGEQFF

V gene: TRBV6-5
J gene: TRBJ2-3
D gene: -
clone size: -
CDR3 DNA: TGTGCCAGCAGCCCGGGGACTTCCACAGATACGCAGTATTTT
CDR3 protein: CASSPGTSTDTQYF

V gene: TRBV4-3
J gene: TRBJ2-7
D gene: TRBD1
clone size: -
CDR3 DNA: TGCGCCAGCAGCCAAGAGGGGTTGGACAGGGGGGGGTACGAGCAGTACTTC
CDR3 protein: CASSQEGLDRGGYEQYF

V gene: TRBV29-1
J gene: TRBJ2-7
D gene: -
clone size: -
CDR3 DNA: TGCAGCGTTGAAGGACGGGCCTACGAGCAGTACTTC
CDR3 protein: CSVEGRAYEQYF

V gene: TRBV28
J gene: TRBJ1-1
D gene: -
clone size: -
CDR3 DNA: TGTGCCAGCAGTCCTAGTCGGGGGGTGGACACTGAAGCTTTCTTT
CDR3 protein: CASSPSRGVDTEAFF

V gene: TRBV3-1/TRBV3-2
J gene: TRBJ2-7
D gene: -
clone size: -
CDR3 DNA: TGTGCCAGCAGCCAACAGATGGTGGGGGGCGAGCAGTACTTC
CDR3 protein: CASSQQMVGGEQYF

V gene: TRBV19
J gene: TRBJ1-3
D gene: -
clone size: -
CDR3 DNA: TGTGCCAGTAGTATTTCTAGTGGAAACACCATATATTTT
CDR3 protein: CASSISSGNTIYF

V gene: TRBV29-1
J gene: TRBJ1-1
D gene: -
clone size: -
CDR3 DNA: TGCAGCGTGGCCCAGAGGGCGAACACTGAAGCTTTCTTT
CDR3 protein: CSVAQRANTEAFF

V gene: TRBV7-8
J gene: TRBJ2-1
D gene: -
clone size: -
CDR3 DNA: TGTGCCAGCAGGGATATGGGAGTAAATGAGCAGTTCTTC
CDR3 protein: CASRDMGVNEQFF

V gene: TRBV12-3/TRBV12-4
J gene: TRBJ2-7
D gene: TRBD2
clone size: -
CDR3 DNA: TGTGCCAGCAGTTTTGGACTAGCTGACGAGCAGTACTTC
CDR3 protein: CASSFGLADEQYF

V gene: TRBV2
J gene: TRBJ2-1
D gene: TRBD2
clone size: once
CDR3 DNA: TGTGCCAGCAGTGAAGCGCCGGTAGCGGGAATCAATGAGCAGTTCTTC
CDR3 protein: CASSEAPVAGINEQFF

V gene: TRBV11-2
J gene: TRBJ1-5
D gene: TRBD1
clone size: -
CDR3 DNA: TGTGCCAGCAGTCTTCCGGGACAGGGGTTAGTGGCCCAGCATTTT
CDR3 protein: CASSLPGQGLVAQHF

V gene: TRBV9
J gene: TRBJ1-4
D gene: TRBD1
clone size: -
CDR3 DNA: TGTGCCAGCAGCGTCGGACAGGTTAATGAAAAACTGTTTTTT
CDR3 protein: CASSVGQVNEKLFF

V gene: TRBV28
J gene: TRBJ2-7
D gene: TRBD2
clone size: -
CDR3 DNA: TGTGCCAGCAGTATACCGGGACTAGCCGGGTACGAGCAGTACTTC
CDR3 protein: CASSIPGLAGYEQYF

V gene: TRBV28
J gene: TRBJ2-7
D gene: -
clone size: -
CDR3 DNA: TGTGCCAGCAGTTTGTCGGGGGAGTTCTCCAACGAGCAGTACTTC
CDR3 protein: CASSLSGEFSNEQYF

V gene: TRBV30
J gene: TRBJ1-1
D gene: TRBD1
clone size: -
CDR3 DNA: TGTGCCTGGTGGGGGGCCCAGACAGGGGACACTGAAGCTTTCTTT
CDR3 protein: CAWWGAQTGDTEAFF

V gene: TRBV7-8
J gene: TRBJ1-5
D gene: -
clone size: -
CDR3 DNA: TGTGCCAGCAGCTCTTACCCACGGACAGATAGCAATCAGCCCCAGCATTTT
CDR3 protein: CASSSYPRTDSNQPQHF

V gene: TRBV30
J gene: TRBJ1-6
D gene: -
clone size: -
CDR3 DNA: TGTGCCTGGAGACAGGGCGACAATTCACCCCTCCACTTT
CDR3 protein: CAWRQGDNSPLHF

V gene: TRBV27
J gene: TRBJ1-6
D gene: -
clone size: few
CDR3 DNA: TGTGCCACCAGCCAGACAGAAGATTCACCCCTCCACTTT
CDR3 protein: CATSQTEDSPLHF

V gene: TRBV28
J gene: TRBJ2-7
D gene: TRBD2
clone size: -
CDR3 DNA: TGTGCCAGCACCGATAGGACTAGCGGGAACTCCTACGAGCAGTACTTC
CDR3 protein: CASTDRTSGNSYEQYF

V gene: TRBV12-5
J gene: TRBJ2-5
D gene: -
clone size: -
CDR3 DNA: TGTGCTAGTGGTTTTGGCCACCAGGGCTCTGAGACCCAGTACTTC
CDR3 protein: CASGFGHQGSETQYF

V gene: TRBV19
J gene: TRBJ1-1
D gene: -
clone size: -
CDR3 DNA: TGTGCCAGTAGTGCGCAGGGACTCGAGAACACTGAAGCTTTCTTT
CDR3 protein: CASSAQGLENTEAFF

V gene: TRBV6-5
J gene: TRBJ1-1
D gene: -
clone size: -
CDR3 DNA: TGTGCCAGCAGTTACGGCGCTAGGAACACTGAAGCTTTCTTT
CDR3 protein: CASSYGARNTEAFF

V gene: TRBV28
J gene: TRBJ2-5
D gene: -
clone size: -
CDR3 DNA: TGTGCCAGCACCTTGGGGGGAGTGAGGCAAGAGACCCAGTACTTC
CDR3 protein: CASTLGGVRQETQYF

V gene: TRBV19
J gene: TRBJ1-5
D gene: -
clone size: -
CDR3 DNA: TGTGCCAGTAGTATAGGGGGGGGTCTAAATCAGCCCCAGCATTTT
CDR3 protein: CASSIGGGLNQPQHF

V gene: TRBV11-2
J gene: TRBJ2-1
D gene: TRBD1
clone size: -
CDR3 DNA: TGTGCCAGCAGCCAGGACAGGGAGGAGCAGTTCTTC
CDR3 protein: CASSQDREEQFF

V gene: TRBV19
J gene: TRBJ1-2
D gene: -
clone size: -
CDR3 DNA: TGTGCCAGTAGTATGATACGTGGAGGCTATGGCTACACCTTC
CDR3 protein: CASSMIRGGYGYTF

V gene: TRBV24-1
J gene: TRBJ2-5
D gene: -
clone size: -
CDR3 DNA: TGTGCCACCAGAGGGGGAGAGACCCAGTACTTC
CDR3 protein: CATRGGETQYF

V gene: TRBV28
J gene: TRBJ2-2
D gene: -
clone size: -
CDR3 DNA: TGTGCCAGCAGAGGGGGACCAGGAGGATACACCGGGGAGCTGTTTTTT
CDR3 protein: CASRGGPGGYTGELFF

V gene: TRBV30
J gene: TRBJ1-5
D gene: -
clone size: -
CDR3 DNA: TGTGCCTGGAGTCCTGACACAAATCAGCCCCAGCATTTT
CDR3 protein: CAWSPDTNQPQHF

V gene: TRBV28
J gene: TRBJ2-6
D gene: -
clone size: -
CDR3 DNA: TGTGCCAGCAGCGAGTGGGGTACGGACAGCTCTGGGGCCAACGTCCTGACTTTC
CDR3 protein: CASSEWGTDSSGANVLTF

V gene: TRBV13
J gene: TRBJ2-2
D gene: TRBD2
clone size: -
CDR3 DNA: TGTGCCAGCAGCGCGGGACTAGCGACCGGGGAGCTGTTTTTT
CDR3 protein: CASSAGLATGELFF

V gene: TRBV6-2/TRBV6-3
J gene: TRBJ2-1
D gene: TRBD2
clone size: -
CDR3 DNA: TGTGCCAGCAGTTCCCGAATCGGACTAGCCTTAGCCTACAATGAGCAGTTCTTC
CDR3 protein: CASSSRIGLALAYNEQFF

V gene: TRBV5-1
J gene: TRBJ2-7
D gene: -
clone size: -
CDR3 DNA: TGCGCCAGCAGCTCAGGCCTACGCTCCTACGAGCAGTACTTC
CDR3 protein: CASSSGLRSYEQYF